One and the same sample provided the 24 T cell receptor beta chains below, sequenced in a study of lymphopenia after photon versus proton radiotherapy. Assay: immunoSEQ multiplex PCR; the TCRdb copy retains only in-frame clones and omits some. The sample includes 25,000 to 35,000 clones, 85% to 90% seen only once; the top ten take more than 40%. The source was peripheral blood, collected from a patient treated with proton-based radiotherapy. The receptors here all came from a woman aged 60-75 years with cholangiocarcinoma. Some clones in this sample may be carry-over from other donors' samples.

The chain has TRBV5-1 and TRBJ1-6; 9 nucleotides align to TRBD1. Germline V CDR1 and CDR2: SGHRS, YFSETQ. V was pared by 2 bases and J by 8 bases, with 2 bases of the junction left unmatched. The CDR3 is made up of 14 amino acids. CDR3 region: CASSLDRGDSPLHF. The CDR3 nucleotides read TGCGCCAGCAGCTTAGACAGGGGGGATTCACCCCTCCACTTT.

The chain has TRBV5-1 and TRBJ2-4; TRBD1 matches 7 bases. Trimming cost V 0 bases and J 6 bases; bases outside gene matches: 3. The CDR3 consists of 14 residues. CDR1 and CDR2 from the germline V gene are SGHRS and YFSETQ. The CDR3 reads CASSLAAGGNIQYF. CDR3 nucleotide sequence: TGCGCCAGCAGCTTGGCGGCAGGGGGAAACATTCAGTACTTC.

The table lists this clone with a count of one. This chain connects TRBV5-1 to TRBJ1-1; the match to TRBD1 covers 8 bases. Germline V gives CDR1 SGHRS, CDR2 YFSETQ. The J segment lost 5 bases and the V segment lost 4 bases, leaving 4 bases of the junction unmatched. The CDR3 is 13 residues long. In DNA, the CDR3 is TGCGCCAGCAGCACCGACAGGGGAACTGAAGCTTTCTTT. It is translated as CASSTDRGTEAFF.

V and J are TRBV6-5 and TRBJ2-1, with TRBD2 matching over 9 bases. Losses at the gene ends were 5 bases for V and 7 bases for J; bases not matched to a gene: 6. Germline V gene lookup returns CDR1 MNHEY and CDR2 SVGAGI. The CDR3 has 14 residues. The CDR3 coding sequence is TGTGCCAGCAGTCCCGGGACTAGCAGGAATGAGCAGTTCTTC. It translates to CASSPGTSRNEQFF.

The V gene is TRBV2, the J gene TRBJ2-6, with D unclear. The CDR3 extends over 11 amino acids. V was shortened by 7 bases and J by 3 bases, with 1 base between the two germline ends. CDR1 and CDR2 (germline): SNHLY, FYNNEI. The CDR3 spells CASNGANVLTF. The DNA of the CDR3 is TGTGCCAGCAATGGGGCCAACGTCCTGACTTTC.

The chain employs TRBV6-5 and TRBJ1-5; tentatively, D is TRBD1 (6 bases). Germline V gene sequence: CDR1 MNHEY, CDR2 SVGAGI. This CDR3 spans 15 amino acids. Trimming removed 7 bases at V and 0 bases at J, with 13 bases between. The CDR3 protein is CASMRTRGSNQPQHF. In DNA, the CDR3 is TGTGCCAGCATGAGGACCAGGGGTAGCAATCAGCCCCAGCATTTT.

The chain uses TRBV7-2 and TRBJ1-1; D unresolved. Germline CDR1 reads SGHTA; CDR2 reads FQGNSA. The V end lost 3 bases, the J end lost 0 bases, and 8 bases lay between the germline ends. The CDR3 sequence is 14 residues long. The CDR3 coding sequence is TGTGCCAGCAGCTTGGAACTCATGAACACTGAAGCTTTCTTT. It encodes CASSLELMNTEAFF.

V is TRBV5-4 and J is TRBJ2-1; D ambiguous. V was cut by 1 base and J by 8 bases, with 7 bases left in between. Germline V lookup: CDR1 SGHNT, CDR2 YYREEE (reference sequence). The CDR3 has 12 residues. The chain's CDR3 is CASSLTKDEQFF. CDR3 sequence (DNA): TGTGCCAGCAGCTTGACGAAGGATGAGCAGTTCTTC.

This sequence joins TRBV19 and TRBJ2-2, with 9 bases fitting TRBD2. Germline V gene sequence: CDR1 LNHDA, CDR2 SQIVND (reference sequence). The CDR3 contains 17 residues. Trimming at V came to 5 bases and at J to 3 bases, leaving 10 bases not matched to a gene. The CDR3 loop reads CASSLKIAGDYTGELFF. The DNA for the CDR3 is TGTGCCAGTAGTCTTAAGATAGCGGGAGATTACACCGGGGAGCTGTTTTTT.

The chain uses TRBV29-1 and TRBJ1-1, with D tentatively TRBD1 (6 bases). Per germline, CDR1 SQVTM and CDR2 ANQGSEA. There are 14 residues in the CDR3. V was clipped by 2 bases and J by 6 bases, with 16 bases between them. The CDR3 is CSVEPGGGDAEAFF. The CDR3 nucleotides read TGCAGCGTTGAACCCGGCGGGGGCGACGCTGAAGCTTTCTTT. The variable domain in full, with the rest retrieved from reference TRBV29-1 and TRBJ1-1, is SAVISQKPSRDICQRGTSLTIQCQVDSQVTMMFWYRQQPGQSLTLIATANQGSEATYESGFVIDKFPISRPNLTFSTLTVSNMSPEDSSIYLCSVEPGGGDAEAFFGQGTRLTVV.

V usage is TRBV7-9 and J usage is TRBJ1-1; tentative D call: TRBD1 (5 bases). The CDR3 totals 11 residues. Germline-derived CDR1 and CDR2 are SEHNR and FQNEAQ (reference sequence). V was pared by 3 bases and J by 9 bases, with 8 bases between. In DNA, the CDR3 is TGTGCCAGCAGCTTTGACAGCAAAGCTTTCTTT. Translating it yields CASSFDSKAFF.

The chain combines TRBV19 with TRBJ1-3; 9 positions match TRBD1. The CDR3 has 15 residues. Trimming at V came to 5 bases and at J to 5 bases, leaving 7 bases not matched to a gene. Per germline, CDR1 LNHDA and CDR2 SQIVND (reference sequence). As DNA, the CDR3 is TGTGCCAGTAGTCCCCCTGGACAGGGGCGAAACACCATATATTTT. The encoded protein is CASSPPGQGRNTIYF.

This CDR3 is CASSFKEQFF. CDR3 bases: TGTGCCAGCAGCTTTAAGGAGCAGTTCTTC. The chain combines TRBV11-2 with TRBJ2-1; unclear D gene. CDR3 length: 10 amino acids. Germline CDR1 is SGHAT and CDR2 is FQNNGV. V lost 3 bases and J lost 10, with 4 bases in between.

The count of this clone is one. The chain recombines TRBV9 with TRBJ2-2, with D perhaps matching TRBD2 (7 bases). This CDR3 is built from 16 residues. The V end was cut by 5 bases, the J end by 3 bases, with 17 bases between. Per the germline V gene, CDR1 is SGDLS and CDR2 is YYNGEE. The CDR3 protein is CASRASGGGHTGELFF. The CDR3, as DNA: TGTGCCAGCAGGGCCTCGGGCGGGGGCCACACCGGGGAGCTGTTTTTT. The entire variable domain, with the rest obtained from reference TRBV9 and TRBJ2-2, is as follows: DSGVTQTPKHLITATGQRVTLRCSPRSGDLSVYWYQQSLDQGLQFLIQYYNGEERAKGNILERFSAQQFPDLHSELNLSSLELGDSALYFCASRASGGGHTGELFFGEGSRLTVL.

The gene calls are TRBV2 and TRBJ1-1, with D uncertain. Germline V gene lookup returns CDR1 SNHLY and CDR2 FYNNEI. The CDR3 covers 11 residues. The germline V and J ends were trimmed by 9 bases and 4 bases, with 9 bases remaining between them. As DNA, the CDR3 is TGTGCCAGTTTGCTAAGCACTGAAGCTTTCTTT. It specifies CASLLSTEAFF.

This sequence joins TRBV7-6 and TRBJ1-3, with D possibly being TRBD1 (6 bases). Trimming removed 5 bases from V and 6 bases from J, with 14 bases in between. Per the germline V gene, CDR1 is SGHVS and CDR2 is FNYEAQ. The CDR3 spans 14 residues. The CDR3 DNA reads as TGTGCCAGCAGCCCCGGGACACAACCAAACACCATATATTTT. Residues: CASSPGTQPNTIYF.

The chain carries TRBV25-1 and TRBJ1-1; TRBD1 matches 8 bases. CDR1 is MGHDK, CDR2 SYGVNS, per germline. V was clipped by 5 bases and J by 8 bases; unmatched bases: 1. This CDR3 is 11 amino acids long. The CDR3 DNA follows: TGTGCCAGCAGTCGGGACAGGGAAGCTTTCTTT. This sequence encodes CASSRDREAFF.

This sequence joins TRBV27 and TRBJ2-7; possibly TRBD1 or TRBD2 for D (5 bases each). This CDR3 region has 15 residues. Germline V gene data show CDR1 as MNHEY and CDR2 as SMNVEV (reference sequence). The germline V and J ends were trimmed by 0 bases and 7 bases, with 16 bases remaining between them. The CDR3 loop is CASSLSGMGPGEQYF. The CDR3 DNA reads TGTGCCAGCAGTTTATCGGGTATGGGGCCGGGGGAGCAGTACTTC.

The chain uses TRBV5-4 and TRBJ2-1, with 12 bases matching TRBD2. Germline V lookup: CDR1 SGHNT, CDR2 YYREEE (reference sequence). The length of the CDR3 is 16 residues. V dropped 4 bases and J dropped 8; count of bases not matched to a gene: 10. The CDR3 sequence: CASSIGTSGPGDEQFF. CDR3 nucleotide sequence: TGTGCCAGCAGCATAGGGACTAGCGGGCCTGGGGATGAGCAGTTCTTC.

V usage is TRBV7-6 and J usage is TRBJ2-7; no clear D. Trimming cost V 1 base and J 7 bases, with 8 bases left between them. Germline V gene sequence: CDR1 SGHVS, CDR2 FNYEAQ. The CDR3 sequence is 12 residues long. For the CDR3, the DNA is TGTGCCAGCAGCTTAGACTACCCAGAGCAGTACTTC. It is translated as CASSLDYPEQYF.

The V gene is TRBV5-4, the J gene TRBJ2-5, with D possibly being TRBD1 (6 bases). The ends were cut back, 2 bases at V and 3 bases at J, with 8 bases in the middle. The germline V gene encodes CDR1 SGHNT and CDR2 YYREEE (reference sequence). The CDR3 runs 13 residues. The CDR3 region has the DNA TGTGCCAGCAGCTTTTCAGGGGAAGAGACCCAGTACTTC. Translating gives CASSFSGEETQYF.

The V and J genes are TRBV18 and TRBJ2-5; a weak D match, TRBD2 (5 bases). CDR1 is KGHSH, CDR2 LQKENI, per germline. The CDR3 is 13 residues long. V gave up 5 bases and J gave up 5 bases, with 12 bases separating them. The CDR3 reads CASSSTEGETQYF. DNA of the CDR3: TGTGCCAGCTCAAGTACAGAGGGCGAGACCCAGTACTTC.

The rearrangement joins TRBV27 to TRBJ2-7, with 10 positions matching TRBD2. The V segment lost 6 bases and the J segment 2 bases; nucleotides outside the gene matches: 4. This CDR3 contains 14 residues. The V gene's germline CDR1 is MNHEY and CDR2 SMNVEV (reference sequence). CDR3 nucleotide sequence: TGTGCCAGCAGGGGACTAGCGACGACCTACGAGCAGTACTTC. This codes for CASRGLATTYEQYF.

This chain joins TRBV11-3 and TRBJ2-3; TRBD2 aligns across 10 bases. After removal of 4 bases from V and 4 bases from J, the junction contained 8 bases not matched to a gene. CDR1 is SGHNT, CDR2 YENEEA, per germline. This CDR3 has 16 residues. The CDR3 bases are TGTGCCAGCAGCTCAGCGGGAGGGCCTACCGCAGATACGCAGTATTTT. It is translated as CASSSAGGPTADTQYF.